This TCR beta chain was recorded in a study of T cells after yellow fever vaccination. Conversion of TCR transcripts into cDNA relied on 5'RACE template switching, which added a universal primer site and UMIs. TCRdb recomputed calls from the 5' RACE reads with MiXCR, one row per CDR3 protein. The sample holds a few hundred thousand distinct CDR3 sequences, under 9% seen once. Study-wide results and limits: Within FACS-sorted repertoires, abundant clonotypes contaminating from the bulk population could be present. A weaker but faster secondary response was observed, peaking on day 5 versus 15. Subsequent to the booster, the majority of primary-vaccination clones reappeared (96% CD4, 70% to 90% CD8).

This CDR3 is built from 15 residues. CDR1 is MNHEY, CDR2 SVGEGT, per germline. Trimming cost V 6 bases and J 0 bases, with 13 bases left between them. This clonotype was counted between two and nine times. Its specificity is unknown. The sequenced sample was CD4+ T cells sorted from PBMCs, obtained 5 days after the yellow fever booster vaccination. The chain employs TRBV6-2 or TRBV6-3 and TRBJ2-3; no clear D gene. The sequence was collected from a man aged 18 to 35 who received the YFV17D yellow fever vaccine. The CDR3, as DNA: TGTGCCAGCAGGGACGGAAGCTACAGCACAGATACGCAGTATTTT. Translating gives CASRDGSYSTDTQYF.